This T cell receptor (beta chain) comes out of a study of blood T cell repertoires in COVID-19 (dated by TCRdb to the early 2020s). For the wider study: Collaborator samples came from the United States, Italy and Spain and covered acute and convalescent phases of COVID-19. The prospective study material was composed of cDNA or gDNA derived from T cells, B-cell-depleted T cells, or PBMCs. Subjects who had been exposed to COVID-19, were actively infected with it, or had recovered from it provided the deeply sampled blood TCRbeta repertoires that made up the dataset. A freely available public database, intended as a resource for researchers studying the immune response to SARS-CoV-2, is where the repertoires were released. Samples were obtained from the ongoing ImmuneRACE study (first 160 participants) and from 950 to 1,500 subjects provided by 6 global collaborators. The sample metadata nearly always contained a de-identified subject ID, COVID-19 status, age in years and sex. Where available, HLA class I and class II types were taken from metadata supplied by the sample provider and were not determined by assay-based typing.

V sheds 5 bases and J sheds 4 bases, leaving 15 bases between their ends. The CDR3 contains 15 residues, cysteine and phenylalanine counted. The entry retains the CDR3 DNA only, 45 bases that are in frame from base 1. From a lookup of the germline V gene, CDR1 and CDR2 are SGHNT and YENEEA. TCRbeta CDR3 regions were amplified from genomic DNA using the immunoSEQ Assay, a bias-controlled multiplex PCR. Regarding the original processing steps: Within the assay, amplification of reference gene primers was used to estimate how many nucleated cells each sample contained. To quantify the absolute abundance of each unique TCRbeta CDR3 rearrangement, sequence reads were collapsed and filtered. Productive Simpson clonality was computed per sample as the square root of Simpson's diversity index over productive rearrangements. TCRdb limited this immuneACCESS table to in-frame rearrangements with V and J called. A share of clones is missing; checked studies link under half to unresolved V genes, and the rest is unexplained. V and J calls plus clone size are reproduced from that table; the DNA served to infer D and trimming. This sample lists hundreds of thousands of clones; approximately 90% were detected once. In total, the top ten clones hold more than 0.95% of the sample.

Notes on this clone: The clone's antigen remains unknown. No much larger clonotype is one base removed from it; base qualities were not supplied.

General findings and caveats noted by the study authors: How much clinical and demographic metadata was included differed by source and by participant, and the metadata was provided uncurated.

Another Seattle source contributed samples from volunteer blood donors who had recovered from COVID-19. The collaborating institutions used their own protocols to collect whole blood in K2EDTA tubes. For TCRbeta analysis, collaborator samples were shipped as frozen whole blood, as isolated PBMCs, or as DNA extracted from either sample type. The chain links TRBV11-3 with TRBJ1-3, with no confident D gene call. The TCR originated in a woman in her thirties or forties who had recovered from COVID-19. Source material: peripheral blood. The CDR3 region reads CASSRRVSGGNTIYF. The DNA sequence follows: TGTGCCAGCAGCCGTCGGGTTTCTGGAGGAAACACCATATATTTT. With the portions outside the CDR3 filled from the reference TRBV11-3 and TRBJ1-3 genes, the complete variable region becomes EAGVVQSPRYKIIEKKQPVAFWCNPISGHNTLYWYLQNLGQGPELLIRYENEEAVDDSQLPKDRFSAERLKGVDSTLKIQPAELGDSAVYLCASSRRVSGGNTIYFGEGSWLTVV.